This TCR beta chain was retrieved from a study of T cell changes during pregnancy in multiple sclerosis. Here immunoSEQ multiplex PCR was the method, and the copy in TCRdb shows in-frame clones only, minus some. The sample records about 59,000 clones, around 94% being singletons. The CDR3 contains 13 residues. CDR1 and CDR2 (germline): PRHDT, FYEKMQ (reference sequence). V trimming: 8 bases; J trimming: 3 bases; junction bases outside the gene matches: 7. V and J are TRBV13 and TRBJ2-7; 7 nucleotides agree with TRBD2. The sequence was collected from a female donor with multiple sclerosis, enrolled in a pregnancy study. Sample: CD8+ T cells from peripheral blood mononuclear cells, taken after pregnancy. The CDR3, as DNA: TGTGCCAGCCGAGGGGAGCGGGGCTACGAGCAGTACTTC. Its translation: CASRGERGYEQYF.